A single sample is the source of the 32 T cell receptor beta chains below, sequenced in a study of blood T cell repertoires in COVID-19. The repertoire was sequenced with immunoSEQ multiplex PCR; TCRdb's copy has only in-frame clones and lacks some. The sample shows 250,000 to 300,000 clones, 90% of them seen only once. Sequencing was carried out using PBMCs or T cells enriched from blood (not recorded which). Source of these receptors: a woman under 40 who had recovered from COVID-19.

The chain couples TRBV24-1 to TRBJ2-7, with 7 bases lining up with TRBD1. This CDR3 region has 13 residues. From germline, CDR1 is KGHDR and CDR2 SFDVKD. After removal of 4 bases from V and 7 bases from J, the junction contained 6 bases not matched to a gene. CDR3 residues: CATSDPGQEEQYF. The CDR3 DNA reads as TGTGCCACCAGTGACCCCGGACAGGAGGAGCAGTACTTC.

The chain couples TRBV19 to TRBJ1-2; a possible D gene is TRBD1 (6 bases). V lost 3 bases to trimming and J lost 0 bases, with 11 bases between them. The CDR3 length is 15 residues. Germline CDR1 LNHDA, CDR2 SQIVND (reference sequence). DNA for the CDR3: TGTGCCAGTAGTATCTCCCGGACAGCTAACTATGGCTACACCTTC. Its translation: CASSISRTANYGYTF.

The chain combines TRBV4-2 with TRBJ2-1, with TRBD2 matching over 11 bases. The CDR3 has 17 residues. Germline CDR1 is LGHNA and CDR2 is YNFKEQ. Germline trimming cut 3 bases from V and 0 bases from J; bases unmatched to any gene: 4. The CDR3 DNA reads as TGTGCCAGCAGCCAGTTCACTAGCGGGAGCTCCTACAATGAGCAGTTCTTC. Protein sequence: CASSQFTSGSSYNEQFF.

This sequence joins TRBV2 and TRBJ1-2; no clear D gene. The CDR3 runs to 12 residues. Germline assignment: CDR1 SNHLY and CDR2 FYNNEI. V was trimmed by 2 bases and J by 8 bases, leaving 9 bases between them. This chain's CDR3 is CASSEWAEGYTF. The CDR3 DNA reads TGTGCCAGCAGTGAATGGGCAGAAGGCTACACCTTC. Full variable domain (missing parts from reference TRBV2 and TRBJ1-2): EPEVTQTPSHQVTQMGQEVILRCVPISNHLYFYWYRQILGQKVEFLVSFYNNEISEKSEIFDDQFSVERPDGSNFTLKIRSTKLEDSAMYFCASSEWAEGYTFGSGTRLTVV.

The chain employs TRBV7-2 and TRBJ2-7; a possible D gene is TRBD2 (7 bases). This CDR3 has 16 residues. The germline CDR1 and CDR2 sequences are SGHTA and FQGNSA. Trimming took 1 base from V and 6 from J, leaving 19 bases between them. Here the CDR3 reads CASSLGGGHKAREQYF. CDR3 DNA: TGTGCCAGCAGCTTAGGGGGGGGACATAAAGCCCGCGAGCAGTACTTC.

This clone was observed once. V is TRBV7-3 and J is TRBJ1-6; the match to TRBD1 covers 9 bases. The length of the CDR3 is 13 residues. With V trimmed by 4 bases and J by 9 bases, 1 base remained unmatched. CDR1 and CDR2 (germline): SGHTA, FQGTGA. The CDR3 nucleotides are TGTGCCAGCAGCTCGGACAGGGGTTCACCCCTCCACTTT. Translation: CASSSDRGSPLHF. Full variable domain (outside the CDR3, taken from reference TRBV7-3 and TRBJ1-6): GAGVSQTPSNKVTEKGKYVELRCDPISGHTALYWYRQSLGQGPEFLIYFQGTGAADDSGLPNDRFFAVRPEGSVSTLKIQRTERGDSAVYLCASSSDRGSPLHFGNGTRLTVT.

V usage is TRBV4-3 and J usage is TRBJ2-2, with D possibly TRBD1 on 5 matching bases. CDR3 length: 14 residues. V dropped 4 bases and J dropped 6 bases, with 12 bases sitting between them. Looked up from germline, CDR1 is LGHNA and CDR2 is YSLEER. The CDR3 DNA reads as TGCGCCAGCAGCCCGAAAAGGGGTCCCGGGGAGCTGTTTTTT. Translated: CASSPKRGPGELFF.

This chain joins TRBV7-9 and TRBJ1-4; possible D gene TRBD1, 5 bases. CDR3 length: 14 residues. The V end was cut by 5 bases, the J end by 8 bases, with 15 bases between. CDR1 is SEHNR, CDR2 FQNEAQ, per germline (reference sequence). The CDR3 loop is CASSPDSEWEKLFF. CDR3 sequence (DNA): TGTGCCAGCAGCCCCGACAGCGAGTGGGAAAAACTGTTTTTT.

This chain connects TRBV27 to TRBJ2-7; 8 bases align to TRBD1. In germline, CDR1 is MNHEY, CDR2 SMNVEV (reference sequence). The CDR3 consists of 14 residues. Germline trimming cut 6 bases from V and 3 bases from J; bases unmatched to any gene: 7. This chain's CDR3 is CASSLGQDFYEQYF. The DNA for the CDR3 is TGTGCCAGCAGCCTGGGACAGGACTTCTACGAGCAGTACTTC.

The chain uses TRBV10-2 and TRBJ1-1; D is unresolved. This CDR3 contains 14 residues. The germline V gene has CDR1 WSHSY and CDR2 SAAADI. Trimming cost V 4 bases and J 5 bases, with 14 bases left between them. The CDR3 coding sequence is TGCGCCAGCAGTGGCACCCCGGGAGGGACTGAAGCTTTCTTT. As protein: CASSGTPGGTEAFF.

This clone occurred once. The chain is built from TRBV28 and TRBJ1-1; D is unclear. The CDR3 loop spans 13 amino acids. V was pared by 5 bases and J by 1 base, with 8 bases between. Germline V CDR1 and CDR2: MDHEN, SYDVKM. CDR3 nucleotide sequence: TGTGCCAGCAGTCCCTACAGGAACACTGAAGCTTTCTTT. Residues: CASSPYRNTEAFF.

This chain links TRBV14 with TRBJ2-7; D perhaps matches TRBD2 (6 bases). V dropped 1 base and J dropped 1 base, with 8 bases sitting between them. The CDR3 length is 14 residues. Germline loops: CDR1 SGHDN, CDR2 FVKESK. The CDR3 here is CASSQVGLSYEQYF. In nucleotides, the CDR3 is TGTGCCAGCAGCCAAGTAGGACTATCCTACGAGCAGTACTTC.

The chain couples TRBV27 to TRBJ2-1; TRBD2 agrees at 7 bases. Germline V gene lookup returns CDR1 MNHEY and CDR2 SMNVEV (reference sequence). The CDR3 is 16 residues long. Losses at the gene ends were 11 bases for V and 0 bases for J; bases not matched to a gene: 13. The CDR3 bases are TGTGCCGTGGGCGGCGGGAGTGGGAGCTCCTACAATGAGCAGTTCTTC. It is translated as CAVGGGSGSSYNEQFF.

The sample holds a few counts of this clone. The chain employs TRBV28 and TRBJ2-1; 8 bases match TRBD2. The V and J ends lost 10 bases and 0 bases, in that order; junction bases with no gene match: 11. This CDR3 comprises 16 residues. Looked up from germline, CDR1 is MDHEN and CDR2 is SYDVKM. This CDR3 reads CATAPNSGNSYNEQFF. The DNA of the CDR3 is TGTGCCACCGCCCCCAATAGCGGGAACTCCTACAATGAGCAGTTCTTC.

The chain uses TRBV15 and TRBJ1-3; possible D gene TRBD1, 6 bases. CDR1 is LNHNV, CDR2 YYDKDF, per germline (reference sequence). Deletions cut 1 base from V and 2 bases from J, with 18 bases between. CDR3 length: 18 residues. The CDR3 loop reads CATSRVQRSTGPGNTIYF. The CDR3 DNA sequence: TGTGCCACCAGCAGAGTACAGCGTTCTACAGGGCCTGGAAACACCATATATTTT.

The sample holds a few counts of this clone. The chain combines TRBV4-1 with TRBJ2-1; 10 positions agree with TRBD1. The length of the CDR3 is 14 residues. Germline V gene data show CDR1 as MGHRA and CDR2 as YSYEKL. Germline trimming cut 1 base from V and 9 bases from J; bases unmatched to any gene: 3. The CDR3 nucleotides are TGCGCCAGCAGCCAAGGACAGGGGGCGTTTGAGCAGTTCTTC. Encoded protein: CASSQGQGAFEQFF.

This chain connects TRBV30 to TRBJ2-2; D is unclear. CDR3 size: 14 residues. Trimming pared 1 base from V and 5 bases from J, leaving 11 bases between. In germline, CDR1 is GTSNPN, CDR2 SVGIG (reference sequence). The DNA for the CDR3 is TGTGCCTGGAGTGCCCCTAGGAGAACCGGGGAGCTGTTTTTT. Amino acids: CAWSAPRRTGELFF.

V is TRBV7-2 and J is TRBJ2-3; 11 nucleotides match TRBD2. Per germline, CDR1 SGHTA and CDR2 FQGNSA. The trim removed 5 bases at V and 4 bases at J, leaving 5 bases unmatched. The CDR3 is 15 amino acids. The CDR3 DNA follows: TGTGCCAGCAGCATACTAGCGGGAGACGCAGATACGCAGTATTTT. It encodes CASSILAGDADTQYF.

DNA for the CDR3: TGTGCCAGCAGTACTGCCCCGGGACAGGGGGCCTACGAGCAGTACTTC. This sequence encodes CASSTAPGQGAYEQYF. The J gene is TRBJ2-7, the V gene TRBV28; 11 bases map to TRBD1. V lost 5 bases and J lost 2; bases outside the gene matches: 8. The CDR3 is made up of 16 amino acids. Germline assignment: CDR1 MDHEN and CDR2 SYDVKM.

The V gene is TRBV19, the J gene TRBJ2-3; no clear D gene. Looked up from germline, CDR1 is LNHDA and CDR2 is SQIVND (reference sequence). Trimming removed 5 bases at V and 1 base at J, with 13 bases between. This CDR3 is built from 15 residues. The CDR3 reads CASSWWSERTDTQYF. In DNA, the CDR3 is TGTGCCAGTAGTTGGTGGAGCGAGCGCACAGATACGCAGTATTTT.

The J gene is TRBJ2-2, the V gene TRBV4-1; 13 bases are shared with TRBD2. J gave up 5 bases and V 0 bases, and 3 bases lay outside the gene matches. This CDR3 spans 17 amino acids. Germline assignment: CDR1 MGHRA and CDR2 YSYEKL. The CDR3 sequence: CASSQEVTSGRTGELFF. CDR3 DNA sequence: TGCGCCAGCAGCCAAGAGGTGACTAGCGGGAGGACCGGGGAGCTGTTTTTT.

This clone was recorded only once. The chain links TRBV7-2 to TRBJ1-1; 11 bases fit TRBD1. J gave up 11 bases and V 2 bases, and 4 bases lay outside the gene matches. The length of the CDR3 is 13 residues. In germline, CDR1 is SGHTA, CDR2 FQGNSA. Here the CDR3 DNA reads TGTGCCAGCAGCTTAAGGGACAGGGGGATGGCTTTCTTT. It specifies CASSLRDRGMAFF.

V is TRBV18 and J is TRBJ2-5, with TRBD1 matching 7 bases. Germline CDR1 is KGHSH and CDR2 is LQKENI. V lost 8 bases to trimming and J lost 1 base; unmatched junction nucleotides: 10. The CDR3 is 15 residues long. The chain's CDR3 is CASRGRYGIQETQYF. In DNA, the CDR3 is TGTGCCAGCAGGGGGCGATACGGGATCCAAGAGACCCAGTACTTC.

CDR3 DNA: TGTGCCAGCAGCTTGGGGGGACGGAGCCTAGGCGAGCAGTACTTC. It is translated as CASSLGGRSLGEQYF. V usage is TRBV9 and J usage is TRBJ2-7; D is possibly TRBD2 (6 bases). V lost 4 bases and J 6 bases, leaving 20 bases between the germline ends. The length of the CDR3 is 15 residues. Germline V CDR1 and CDR2: SGDLS, YYNGEE.

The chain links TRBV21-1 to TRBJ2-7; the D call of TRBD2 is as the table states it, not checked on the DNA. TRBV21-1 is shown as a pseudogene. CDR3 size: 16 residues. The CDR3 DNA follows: TGTGCCAGCAGCAAAGCGGGGGGGACGCCTCTCTACGAGCAGTACTTC. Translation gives CASSKAGGTPLYEQYF.

The CDR3 DNA reads TGTGCCAGCAGTCCATACAGTGACACTGAAGCTTTCTTT. Protein: CASSPYSDTEAFF. This sequence joins TRBV2 and TRBJ1-1; no reliable D call. The germline V and J ends were trimmed by 5 bases and 3 bases, with 10 bases remaining between them. CDR3 length equals 13 residues. Germline CDR1 SNHLY, CDR2 FYNNEI.

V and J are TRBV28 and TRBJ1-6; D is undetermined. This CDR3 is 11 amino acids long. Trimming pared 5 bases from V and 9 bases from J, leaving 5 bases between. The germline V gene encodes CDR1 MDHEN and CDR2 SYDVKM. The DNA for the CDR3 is TGTGCCAGCAGTCCCGGTTCACCCCTCCACTTT. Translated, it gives CASSPGSPLHF.

CDR3 region: CAWSKGGSSYNEQFF. The CDR3 nucleotides are TGTGCCTGGAGTAAGGGGGGGAGCTCCTACAATGAGCAGTTCTTC. The V gene is TRBV30, the J gene TRBJ2-1, with a tentative D call TRBD2 (7 bases). The CDR3 loop spans 15 amino acids. In germline, CDR1 is GTSNPN, CDR2 SVGIG (reference sequence). V was clipped by 2 bases and J by 0 bases, with 11 bases between them.

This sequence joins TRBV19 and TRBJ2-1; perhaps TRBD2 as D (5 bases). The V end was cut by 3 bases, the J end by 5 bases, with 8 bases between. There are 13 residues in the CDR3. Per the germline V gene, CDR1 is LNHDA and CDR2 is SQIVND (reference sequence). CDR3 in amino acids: CASSIGLDNEQFF. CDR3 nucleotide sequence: TGTGCCAGTAGTATCGGACTCGACAATGAGCAGTTCTTC.

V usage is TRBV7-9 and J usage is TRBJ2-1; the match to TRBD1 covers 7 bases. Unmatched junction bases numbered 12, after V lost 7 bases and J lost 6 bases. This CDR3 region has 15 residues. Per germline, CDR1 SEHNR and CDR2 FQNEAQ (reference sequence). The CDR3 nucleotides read TGTGCCAGCACCCAGGGGGACACCCCGCCCAATGAGCAGTTCTTC. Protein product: CASTQGDTPPNEQFF.

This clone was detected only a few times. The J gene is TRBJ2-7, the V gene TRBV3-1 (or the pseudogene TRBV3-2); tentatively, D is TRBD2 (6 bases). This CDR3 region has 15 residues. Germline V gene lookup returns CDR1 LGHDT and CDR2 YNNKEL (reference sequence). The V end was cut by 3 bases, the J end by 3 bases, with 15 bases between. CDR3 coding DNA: TGTGCCAGCAGCCATTACCTAGCGACCAGCTACGAGCAGTACTTC. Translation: CASSHYLATSYEQYF.

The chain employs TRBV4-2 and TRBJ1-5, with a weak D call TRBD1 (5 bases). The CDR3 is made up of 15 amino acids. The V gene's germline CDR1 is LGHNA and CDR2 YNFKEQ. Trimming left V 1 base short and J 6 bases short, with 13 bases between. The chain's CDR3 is CASSQGAGIGQPQHF. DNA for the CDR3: TGTGCCAGCAGCCAAGGGGCAGGGATCGGTCAGCCCCAGCATTTT.